These T cell receptor beta chains were read from a single sample in a study of vaccination and CD4 T cells after COVID-19. TCRdb redid the calling of the PCR reads with MiXCR, one entry per CDR3 protein. Here the sample spans some 15,000 distinct CDR3 sequences, 35% to 40% being singletons. Their specific antigens are unknown. The sequenced sample was CD4+ T cells from blood, cultured in vitro. The receptors derive from a human donor who had recovered from COVID-19. CDR3s include the opening cysteine and the closing phenylalanine or tryptophan. The D gene is left open where the match is weak. Some rows have no size entry. The others give once, few or many, or a class for an expanded clone.

CDR3: CSARGEETQYF; DNA: TGCAGTGCTAGAGGGGAAGAGACCCAGTACTTC; J: TRBJ2-5; size: .; V: TRBV20-1; D: .
CDR3: CASKKAGGTQYF; DNA: TGCGCCAGCAAAAAGGCAGGAGGGACCCAGTACTTC; J: TRBJ2-5; size: .; V: TRBV5-1; D: .
CDR3: CSAGVFAGSYNEQFF; DNA: TGCAGTGCTGGAGTTTTTGCCGGCTCCTACAATGAGCAGTTCTTC; J: TRBJ2-1; size: .; V: TRBV20-1; D: .
CDR3: CASSRGTSVSNEQFF; DNA: TGTGCCAGCAGTCGGGGGACTAGCGTGAGCAATGAGCAGTTCTTC; J: TRBJ2-1; size: .; V: TRBV6-1; D: TRBD2
CDR3: CSAREGSGRTSYNEQFF; DNA: TGCAGTGCTAGAGAGGGTAGCGGGCGTACTTCCTACAATGAGCAGTTCTTC; J: TRBJ2-1; size: .; V: TRBV20-1; D: TRBD2
CDR3: CASSYVGYTEAFF; DNA: TGTGCCAGCAGTTACGTGGGGTACACTGAAGCTTTCTTT; J: TRBJ1-1; size: .; V: TRBV6-2/TRBV6-3; D: .
CDR3: CASSAMTGSPYEQYF; DNA: TGTGCCAGTAGTGCAATGACAGGGTCACCCTACGAGCAGTACTTC; J: TRBJ2-7; size: .; V: TRBV19; D: TRBD1
CDR3: CASSPGLAGGGTTTYTQYF; DNA: TGTGCCAGCAGCCCGGGACTAGCGGGAGGCGGGACAACTACATATACGCAGTATTTT; J: TRBJ2-3; size: .; V: TRBV7-2; D: TRBD2
CDR3: CASTPGGGETQYF; DNA: TGTGCCAGCACCCCAGGGGGGGGAGAGACCCAGTACTTC; J: TRBJ2-5; size: .; V: TRBV6-1; D: .
CDR3: CASSLVRPRETEAFF; DNA: TGCGCCAGCAGCTTGGTCCGCCCTAGGGAGACTGAAGCTTTCTTT; J: TRBJ1-1; size: .; V: TRBV5-1; D: .
CDR3: CASSFVPPGMPYTF; DNA: TGTGCCAGCAGTTTCGTGCCACCGGGTATGCCCTACACCTTC; J: TRBJ1-2; size: .; V: TRBV12-3/TRBV12-4; D: .
CDR3: CAISERTAPGELFF; DNA: TGTGCCATCAGTGAACGGACAGCCCCCGGGGAGCTGTTTTTT; J: TRBJ2-2; size: .; V: TRBV10-3; D: .
CDR3: CASSLTGMAQYF; DNA: TGTGCCAGCAGTTTGACAGGGATGGCCCAGTACTTC; J: TRBJ2-5; size: few; V: TRBV6-5; D: TRBD1
CDR3: CASSDPGLSSSYEQYF; DNA: TGCGCCAGCAGTGACCCGGGACTATCCAGCTCCTACGAGCAGTACTTC; J: TRBJ2-7; size: few; V: TRBV10-1; D: TRBD2
CDR3: CASRMRWDGTGELFF; DNA: TGTGCCAGCAGGATGAGGTGGGACGGCACCGGGGAGCTGTTTTTT; J: TRBJ2-2; size: few; V: TRBV6-2/TRBV6-3; D: .
CDR3: CASSLTTGNTIYF; DNA: TGTGCCAGCAGCTTAACTACTGGAAACACCATATATTTT; J: TRBJ1-3; size: few; V: TRBV7-2; D: .
CDR3: CASSLERGRVSEAFF; DNA: TGTGCCAGCAGCTTAGAGAGGGGGCGGGTTTCTGAAGCTTTCTTT; J: TRBJ1-1; size: .; V: TRBV11-2; D: TRBD1
CDR3: CASSPPESYEQYF; DNA: TGTGCCAGCTCACCACCCGAGAGTTACGAGCAGTACTTC; J: TRBJ2-7; size: .; V: TRBV18; D: .
CDR3: CATNWAPGGRGDEQFF; DNA: TGTGCCACCAACTGGGCACCCGGGGGCAGGGGGGATGAGCAGTTCTTC; J: TRBJ2-1; size: .; V: TRBV6-1; D: .
CDR3: CASSFDRVDTQYF; DNA: TGTGCCAGCAGCTTCGACAGGGTAGATACGCAGTATTTT; J: TRBJ2-3; size: few; V: TRBV7-2; D: TRBD1
CDR3: CASSRTSSSGNTIYF; DNA: TGTGCCAGCAGCCGGACCTCGAGCTCTGGAAACACCATATATTTT; J: TRBJ1-3; size: .; V: TRBV6-2/TRBV6-3; D: .
CDR3: CATSNRRKVGLAGGLGETQYF; DNA: TGTGCCACCAGCAACCGTCGGAAGGTCGGACTAGCGGGAGGCCTGGGGGAGACCCAGTACTTC; J: TRBJ2-5; size: .; V: TRBV15; D: TRBD2
CDR3: CASSQGTGVDGELFF; DNA: TGCGCCAGCAGCCAAGGTACAGGGGTCGACGGGGAGCTGTTTTTT; J: TRBJ2-2; size: .; V: TRBV4-3; D: TRBD1
CDR3: CASRGDRVSTGELFF; DNA: TGTGCCAGTCGGGGAGACAGGGTCAGCACCGGGGAGCTGTTTTTT; J: TRBJ2-2; size: few; V: TRBV19; D: TRBD1
CDR3: CASSLYDRGLQPQHF; DNA: TGTGCCAGCAGTTTGTACGACAGGGGACTGCAGCCCCAGCATTTT; J: TRBJ1-5; size: .; V: TRBV12-3/TRBV12-4; D: TRBD1
CDR3: CAWTRGGPYEQYF; DNA: TGTGCCTGGACGCGAGGGGGCCCCTACGAGCAGTACTTC; J: TRBJ2-7; size: few; V: TRBV30; D: TRBD1
CDR3: CASSLTGEQFF; DNA: TGTGCCAGCAGTTTGACGGGAGAGCAGTTCTTC; J: TRBJ2-1; size: .; V: TRBV12-3/TRBV12-4; D: .
CDR3: CSADGSGGTGELFF; DNA: TGCAGTGCAGACGGGAGCGGGGGCACCGGGGAGCTGTTTTTT; J: TRBJ2-2; size: few; V: TRBV20-1; D: TRBD2
CDR3: CASGPTGGRDTQYF; DNA: TGCGCCAGCGGCCCGACGGGAGGGAGAGATACGCAGTATTTT; J: TRBJ2-3; size: .; V: TRBV10-2; D: TRBD2
CDR3: CASSEWRRVRTQYF; DNA: TGTGCCAGCAGTGAGTGGAGGCGGGTTCGGACCCAGTACTTC; J: TRBJ2-5; size: .; V: TRBV25-1; D: .
CDR3: CASSQEVTGGYEQYF; DNA: TGTGCCAGCAGCCAAGAAGTGACAGGGGGCTACGAGCAGTACTTC; J: TRBJ2-7; size: .; V: TRBV14; D: TRBD1
CDR3: CASSITGTGGPLEQYF; DNA: TGTGCCAGCAGTATAACCGGGACAGGGGGTCCATTGGAGCAGTACTTC; J: TRBJ2-7; size: .; V: TRBV28; D: TRBD1
CDR3: CAWRVNTEAFF; DNA: TGTGCCTGGAGGGTGAACACTGAAGCTTTCTTT; J: TRBJ1-1; size: .; V: TRBV30; D: .
CDR3: CASRGLAGGNNEQFF; DNA: TGTGCCAGTAGAGGACTAGCGGGAGGGAACAATGAGCAGTTCTTC; J: TRBJ2-1; size: few; V: TRBV19; D: TRBD2
CDR3: CASSYSWGRGQPQHF; DNA: TGTGCCAGCAGTTACTCGTGGGGGCGCGGGCAGCCCCAGCATTTT; J: TRBJ1-5; size: .; V: TRBV6-5; D: .
CDR3: CASSFGAGEQYF; DNA: TGTGCCAGCAGCTTTGGGGCGGGAGAGCAGTACTTC; J: TRBJ2-7; size: .; V: TRBV7-2; D: .
CDR3: CSARSGDPNTGELFF; DNA: TGCAGTGCTAGATCGGGAGACCCAAACACCGGGGAGCTGTTTTTT; J: TRBJ2-2; size: .; V: TRBV20-1; D: .
CDR3: CASIDPRGNYGHTF; DNA: TGTGCCAGCATAGACCCCAGGGGTAACTATGGCCACACCTTC; J: TRBJ1-2; size: .; V: TRBV25-1; D: .
CDR3: CASSSLKTGWRTQYF; DNA: TGTGCCAGTAGTTCCCTTAAGACCGGGTGGAGGACCCAGTACTTC; J: TRBJ2-5; size: few; V: TRBV19; D: .
CDR3: CSGAGAYNEQFF; DNA: TGCAGTGGGGCGGGAGCCTACAATGAGCAGTTCTTC; J: TRBJ2-1; size: few; V: TRBV20-1; D: TRBD2
CDR3: CSARDRSSLNTEAFF; DNA: TGCAGTGCTAGAGATAGGAGCAGTCTGAACACTGAAGCTTTCTTT; J: TRBJ1-1; size: .; V: TRBV20-1; D: .
CDR3: CSARESAAIVGLGKNIQYF; DNA: TGCAGTGCTAGAGAATCGGCAGCAATAGTCGGTTTGGGCAAAAACATTCAGTACTTC; J: TRBJ2-4; size: medium-sized; V: TRBV20-1; D: .
CDR3: CASRGPAPGETQYF; DNA: TGTGCCAGCAGGGGACCGGCCCCTGGGGAGACCCAGTACTTC; J: TRBJ2-5; size: few; V: TRBV2; D: .
CDR3: CASSMSAGGWDEQFF; DNA: TGTGCCAGCAGCATGTCGGCGGGAGGATGGGATGAGCAGTTCTTC; J: TRBJ2-1; size: .; V: TRBV11-3; D: TRBD2
CDR3: CASSLGQGSNQPQHF; DNA: TGTGCCAGCAGTTTGGGACAGGGCAGCAATCAGCCCCAGCATTTT; J: TRBJ1-5; size: .; V: TRBV28; D: TRBD1
CDR3: CASGIYSNQPQHF; DNA: TGTGCCAGCGGGATTTATAGCAATCAGCCCCAGCATTTT; J: TRBJ1-5; size: few; V: TRBV12-3/TRBV12-4; D: .
CDR3: CASRDVGLASEQYF; DNA: TGTGCCAGCAGGGATGTGGGACTAGCGTCCGAGCAGTACTTC; J: TRBJ2-7; size: .; V: TRBV6-1; D: TRBD2
CDR3: CASSADSDDTEAFF; DNA: TGCGCCAGCAGCGCGGACAGCGACGACACTGAAGCTTTCTTT; J: TRBJ1-1; size: few; V: TRBV5-1; D: .